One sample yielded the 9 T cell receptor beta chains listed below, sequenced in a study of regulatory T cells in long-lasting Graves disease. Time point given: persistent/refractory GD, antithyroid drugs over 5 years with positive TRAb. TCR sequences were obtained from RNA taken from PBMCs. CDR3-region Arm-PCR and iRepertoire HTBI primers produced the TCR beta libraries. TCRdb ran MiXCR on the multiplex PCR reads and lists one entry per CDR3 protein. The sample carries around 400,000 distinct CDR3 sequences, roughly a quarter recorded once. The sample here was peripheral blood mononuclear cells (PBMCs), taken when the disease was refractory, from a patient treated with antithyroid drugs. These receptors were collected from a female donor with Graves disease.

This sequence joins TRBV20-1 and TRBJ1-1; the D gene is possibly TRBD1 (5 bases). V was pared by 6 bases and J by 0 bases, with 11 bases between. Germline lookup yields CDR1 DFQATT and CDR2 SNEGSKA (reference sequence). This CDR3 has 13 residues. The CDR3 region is CSAKTELNTEAFF. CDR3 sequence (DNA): TGCAGTGCAAAGACAGAATTGAACACTGAAGCTTTCTTT.

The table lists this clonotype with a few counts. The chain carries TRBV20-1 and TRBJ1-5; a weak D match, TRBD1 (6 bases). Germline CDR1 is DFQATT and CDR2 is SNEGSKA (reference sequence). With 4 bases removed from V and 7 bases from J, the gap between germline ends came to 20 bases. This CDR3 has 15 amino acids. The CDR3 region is CSAIAQTGNRQPQHF. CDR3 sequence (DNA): TGCAGTGCTATAGCACAAACAGGGAACCGACAGCCCCAGCATTTT.

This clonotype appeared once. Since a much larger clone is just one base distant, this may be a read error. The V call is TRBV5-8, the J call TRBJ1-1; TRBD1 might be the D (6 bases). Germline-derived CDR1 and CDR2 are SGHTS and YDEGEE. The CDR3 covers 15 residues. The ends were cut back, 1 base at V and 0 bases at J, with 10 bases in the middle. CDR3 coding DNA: TGTGCCAGCAGCTTGCCGACAGGCCTGAACACTGAAGCTTTCTTT. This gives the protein CASSLPTGLNTEAFF. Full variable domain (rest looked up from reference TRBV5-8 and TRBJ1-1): EAGVTQSPTHLIKTRGQQATLRCSPISGHTSVYWYQQALGLGLQFLLWYDEGEERNRGNFPPRFSGRQFPNYSSELNVNALELEDSALYLCASSLPTGLNTEAFFGQGTRLTVV.

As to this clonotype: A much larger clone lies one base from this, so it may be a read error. This CDR3 reads CAWSVTGRSTIYF. CDR3 nucleotides: TGTGCCTGGAGTGTAACTGGACGAAGCACCATATATTTT. The V gene is TRBV30, the J gene TRBJ1-3; D is unresolved. The CDR3 loop spans 13 amino acids. Trimming shortened V by 0 bases and J by 9 bases, and 12 bases separated the two germline ends. Germline lookup yields CDR1 GTSNPN and CDR2 SVGIG (reference sequence).

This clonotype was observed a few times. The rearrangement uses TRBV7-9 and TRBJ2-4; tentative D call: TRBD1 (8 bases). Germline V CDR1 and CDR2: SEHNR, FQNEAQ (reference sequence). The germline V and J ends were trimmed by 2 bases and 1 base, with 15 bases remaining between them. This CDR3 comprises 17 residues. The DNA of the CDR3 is TGTGCCAGCAGCTTAACAGGGGGGGACAGCGCCAAAAACATTCAGTACTTC. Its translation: CASSLTGGDSAKNIQYF.

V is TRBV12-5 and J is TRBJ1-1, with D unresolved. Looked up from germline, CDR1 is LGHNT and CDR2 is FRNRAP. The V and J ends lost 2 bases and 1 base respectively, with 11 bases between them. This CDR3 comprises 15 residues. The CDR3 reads CASGLFGRTNTEAFF. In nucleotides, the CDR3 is TGTGCTAGTGGTTTGTTCGGACGGACGAACACTGAAGCTTTCTTT.

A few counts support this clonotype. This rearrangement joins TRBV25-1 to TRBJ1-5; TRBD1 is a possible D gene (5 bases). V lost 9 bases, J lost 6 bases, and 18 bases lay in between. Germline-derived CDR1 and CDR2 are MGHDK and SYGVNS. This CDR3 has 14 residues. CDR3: CASRNGGMGQPQHF. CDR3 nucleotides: TGTGCCAGTAGAAATGGGGGAATGGGTCAGCCCCAGCATTTT.

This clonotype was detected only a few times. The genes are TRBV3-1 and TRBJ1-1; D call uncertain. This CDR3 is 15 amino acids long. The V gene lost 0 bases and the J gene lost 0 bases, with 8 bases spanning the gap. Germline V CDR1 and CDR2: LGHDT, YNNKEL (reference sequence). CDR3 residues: CASSQEPIMNTEAFF. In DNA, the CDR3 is TGTGCCAGCAGCCAAGAGCCGATTATGAACACTGAAGCTTTCTTT.

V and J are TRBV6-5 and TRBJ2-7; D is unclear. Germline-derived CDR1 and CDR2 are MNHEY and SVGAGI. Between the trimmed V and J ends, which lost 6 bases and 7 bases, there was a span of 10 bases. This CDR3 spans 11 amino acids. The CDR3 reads CASSALTEQYF. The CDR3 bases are TGTGCCAGCAGCGCTCTGACGGAGCAGTACTTC.